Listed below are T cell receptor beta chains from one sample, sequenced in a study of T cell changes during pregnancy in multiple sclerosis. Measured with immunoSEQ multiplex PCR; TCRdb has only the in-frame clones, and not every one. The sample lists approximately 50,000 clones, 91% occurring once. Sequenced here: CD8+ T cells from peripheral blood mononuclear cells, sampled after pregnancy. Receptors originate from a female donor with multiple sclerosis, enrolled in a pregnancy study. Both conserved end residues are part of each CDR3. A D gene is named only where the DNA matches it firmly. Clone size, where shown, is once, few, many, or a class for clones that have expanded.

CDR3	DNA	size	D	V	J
CASSVSTETQYF	TGTGCCAGCAGCGTTAGTACCGAGACGCAGTATTTT	NA	NA	TRBV9	TRBJ2-3
CASSSRQGIADEQFF	TGTGCCAGCAGCTCCAGACAGGGGATCGCTGATGAGCAGTTCTTC	NA	TRBD1	TRBV7-8	TRBJ2-1
CASSQEIGTRNYTF	TGCGCCAGCAGCCAAGAAATCGGGACACGGAACTACACCTTC	NA	NA	TRBV4-1	TRBJ1-2
CASSFPGNEQFF	TGTGCCAGCAGCTTTCCGGGCAATGAGCAGTTCTTC	NA	NA	TRBV7-2	TRBJ2-1
CASSLAPLTSSYNEQFF	TGTGCCAGCAGCTTAGCCCCCCTCACTAGCTCCTACAATGAGCAGTTCTTC	NA	NA	TRBV7-9	TRBJ2-1
CAWSGSNYGYTF	TGTGCCTGGAGTGGTAGTAACTATGGCTACACCTTC	once	NA	TRBV30	TRBJ1-2
CASSPPGGYEQYF	TGTGCCAGCAGCCCCCCCGGCGGCTACGAGCAGTACTTC	NA	NA	TRBV13	TRBJ2-7
CSVEASGSQETQYF	TGCAGCGTTGAAGCTAGCGGGAGCCAAGAGACCCAGTACTTC	NA	TRBD2	TRBV29-1	TRBJ2-5
CASSHYPGSEGIQYF	TGTGCCAGCAGCCACTACCCGGGGTCCGAGGGCATTCAGTACTTC	NA	NA	TRBV14	TRBJ2-4
CATRWAGGQETQYF	TGTGCCACCCGCTGGGCAGGGGGCCAAGAGACCCAGTACTTC	once	TRBD1	TRBV15	TRBJ2-5
CASSLGRSSYNEQFF	TGCGCCAGCAGCTTGGGGAGGAGCTCCTACAATGAGCAGTTCTTC	NA	NA	TRBV5-1	TRBJ2-1
CASSFSQASTNYGYTF	TGTGCCAGCAGCTTCTCCCAGGCGAGTACTAACTATGGCTACACCTTC	once	NA	TRBV5-5	TRBJ1-2
CASSPRDRGRSEKLFF	TGCGCCAGCAGTCCCCGGGACAGGGGGCGCAGTGAAAAACTGTTTTTT	NA	TRBD1	TRBV10-2	TRBJ1-4
CAISEPGQHLPGTEAFF	TGTGCCATCAGTGAGCCGGGACAGCACCTACCGGGCACTGAAGCTTTCTTT	NA	TRBD1	TRBV10-3	TRBJ1-1
CASSQLQGGDTQYF	TGCGCCAGCAGCCAACTCCAGGGGGGAGATACGCAGTATTTT	NA	NA	TRBV4-1	TRBJ2-3
CASSPTSSGHYAGELFF	TGTGCCAGCAGCCCAACGTCCTCGGGACACTACGCCGGGGAGCTGTTTTTT	NA	NA	TRBV7-9	TRBJ2-2
CASSQVLGTGNIQYF	TGCGCCAGCAGCCAAGTGTTGGGGACAGGGAACATTCAGTACTTC	NA	TRBD1	TRBV4-1	TRBJ2-4
CASSTGLLSGNTIYF	TGTGCCAGCAGCACGGGACTGCTCTCTGGAAACACCATATATTTT	NA	NA	TRBV13	TRBJ1-3
CASSRGQGNTIYF	TGTGCCAGCAGCAGGGGTCAGGGAAACACCATATATTTT	once	NA	TRBV27	TRBJ1-3
CASSQNSGGAGELFF	TGTGCCAGCAGCCAAAATAGCGGGGGGGCCGGGGAGCTGTTTTTT	few	TRBD2	TRBV4-2	TRBJ2-2
CASSVKEGFNTIYF	TGTGCCAGCAGCGTAAAGGAGGGTTTTAACACCATATATTTT	NA	NA	TRBV9	TRBJ1-3
CAIPLRVLSYNEQFF	TGTGCCATCCCCCTGCGGGTCCTATCCTACAATGAGCAGTTCTTC	NA	NA	TRBV6-1	TRBJ2-1
CASSFPTGGAEDTQYF	TGTGCCAGCAGCTTCCCGACAGGGGGCGCGGAAGATACGCAGTATTTT	NA	TRBD1	TRBV5-5	TRBJ2-3
CASSSRGMNTEAFF	TGTGCCAGCAGCTCAAGGGGCATGAACACTGAAGCTTTCTTT	NA	NA	TRBV13	TRBJ1-1
CASSSGGTEAFF	TGTGCCAGCAGCTCAGGGGGCACTGAAGCTTTCTTT	once	TRBD1	TRBV7-8	TRBJ1-1
CASSLKTRDRDYGYTF	TGTGCCAGCAGCTTAAAAACCCGGGACAGAGACTATGGCTACACCTTC	NA	TRBD1	TRBV11-2	TRBJ1-2
CASSPNPGSAYEQYF	TGTGCCAGCAGCCCTAACCCCGGGTCGGCCTACGAGCAGTACTTC	NA	NA	TRBV9	TRBJ2-7
CASADRGPNEQFF	TGCGCCAGCGCGGACAGGGGGCCCAATGAGCAGTTCTTC	NA	TRBD1	TRBV5-1	TRBJ2-1
CASSAQGQGTQYEQYF	TGCGCCAGCAGCGCTCAGGGACAGGGGACTCAGTACGAGCAGTACTTC	NA	TRBD1	TRBV4-1	TRBJ2-7
CASSQDNSYEQYF	TGTGCCAGCAGCCAAGATAACTCCTACGAGCAGTACTTC	NA	NA	TRBV14	TRBJ2-7
CASSMGEGDTEAFF	TGTGCCAGTAGTATGGGGGAGGGGGACACTGAAGCTTTCTTT	NA	NA	TRBV19	TRBJ1-1
CASSRGQLNYGYTF	TGTGCCAGCAGCCGGGGACAGCTTAACTATGGCTACACCTTC	NA	TRBD1	TRBV7-9	TRBJ1-2
CASSLGGISNQPQHF	TGTGCCAGCAGCCTAGGAGGTATTAGCAATCAGCCCCAGCATTTT	NA	NA	TRBV7-6	TRBJ1-5
CASSYSMGQNTGELFF	TGTGCCAGCAGTTACTCGATGGGACAGAACACCGGGGAGCTGTTTTTT	once	NA	TRBV6-5	TRBJ2-2
CAITTTVDGTDTQYF	TGTGCCATCACTACGACAGTGGACGGCACAGATACGCAGTATTTT	NA	NA	TRBV10-3	TRBJ2-3